This T cell receptor beta chain was profiled in a study of cytomegalovirus exposure and HLA in healthy donors. PCR involved 60 Vbeta and 13 Jbeta primers. Generated by immunoSEQ multiplex PCR, the TCRdb table keeps only in-frame clones and is missing some. The data show about 200,000 clones, with approximately 78% seen just once and 6.5% held by the top ten. Sequenced: PBMCs. This TCR came from a woman aged 45-65 years in good health and CMV-seropositive.

CDR3 loop: CASSGGSVFFNEQFF. The CDR3 DNA sequence: TGTGCCAGCAGCGGAGGGTCCGTTTTTTTCAATGAGCAGTTCTTC. The V call is TRBV9, the J call TRBJ2-1, with a tentative D call TRBD2 (5 bases). Trimming removed 3 bases at V and 6 bases at J, with 16 bases between. Germline V gene data show CDR1 as SGDLS and CDR2 as YYNGEE. This CDR3 is 15 amino acids long. The whole variable domain, filled in from reference TRBV9 and TRBJ2-1, reads DSGVTQTPKHLITATGQRVTLRCSPRSGDLSVYWYQQSLDQGLQFLIQYYNGEERAKGNILERFSAQQFPDLHSELNLSSLELGDSALYFCASSGGSVFFNEQFFGPGTRLTVL.